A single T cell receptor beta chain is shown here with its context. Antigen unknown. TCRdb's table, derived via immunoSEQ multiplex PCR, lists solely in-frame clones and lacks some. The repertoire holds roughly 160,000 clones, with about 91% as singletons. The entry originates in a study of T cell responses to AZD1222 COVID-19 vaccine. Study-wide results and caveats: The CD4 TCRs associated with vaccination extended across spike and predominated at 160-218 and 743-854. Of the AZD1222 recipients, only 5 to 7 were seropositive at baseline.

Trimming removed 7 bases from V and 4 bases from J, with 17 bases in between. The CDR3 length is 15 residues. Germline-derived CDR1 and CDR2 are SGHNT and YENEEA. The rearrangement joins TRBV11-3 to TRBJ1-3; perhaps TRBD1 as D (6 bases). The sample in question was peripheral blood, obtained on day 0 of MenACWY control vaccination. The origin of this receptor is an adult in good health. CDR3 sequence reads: CASTRTAGGGNTIYF. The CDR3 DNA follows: TGTGCCAGCACAAGGACAGCGGGAGGCGGAAACACCATATATTTT.